A single T cell receptor (beta chain) is shown here with its context. Its antigen is unknown. Given a much more abundant clone one base away, this may be a read error. Likely a read error: the CDR3 ends without its conserved phenylalanine or tryptophan. This record belongs to a study of CD8+CD57+ T cells in acquired aplastic anemia (dated by TCRdb to 2016 to 2018). A note on the overall study: On average, sorted CD4+ and CD8+ cells yielded around 3.4 ug of extracted DNA, with a range of about 0.19 to 30 ug. For healthy donor samples, the average read count was roughly 9.9 million for CD4+ cells and 11 million to 14 million for CD8+ cells.

Including both end residues, the CDR3 is 14 amino acids long. Left in the record is the CDR3 DNA by itself, 42 bases read in frame from the first base. The CDR1 and CDR2 encoded by the germline V gene are ENHRY and SYGVKD. V loses 10 bases at its end and J loses 0 bases; junction bases beyond the gene matches: 5. TCR repertoires of sorted CD4+ and CD8+ blood T cells from severe aplastic anemia patients and healthy subjects were deep-sequenced in the study. Ficoll-Paque density gradient centrifugation was used to isolate peripheral blood mononuclear cells. Before DNA extraction, CD4+ and CD8+ T cells were sorted with FACS or magnetic beads. Profiling of TCR beta VDJ combinations and CDR3 sequences used genomic DNA as the template. An Illumina HiSeq 2000 was the platform used for TCR repertoire sequencing. Per the source publication's procedure: Repertoires were assessed using TRBV/TRBJ rearrangement plots, CDR3 size and DJ length profiles, and Simpson's diversity index. The most abundant DNA sequence in the deep sequencing data was taken as the immunodominant clone. CDR3 amino acid sequences were checked for sharing across subjects and were also compared against the VDJdb database and published repertoires. TCRdb itself trimmed the public reads at Q25 with fastp, ran MiXCR and retained productive beta chains. Records with the same CDR3 protein are collapsed into one entry carrying the most frequent genes and DNA. TCRdb assigned the V and J calls; the authors' analysis was not used. This sample holds 40,000 to 45,000 distinct CDR3 sequences; about 65% were observed only once. The ten largest make up about 22% of the sample.

The investigation overall reported the following: Around 28 CD8+ CDR3 sequences were found to be shared between patients and controls, but these sequences appeared to be highly expressed in patients and within the immunodominant clones of the patients. CD8+ Simpson's diversity did not differ significantly between patients and healthy controls (P=0.060).

Here the chain combines TRBV10-3 and TRBJ2-1, and 8 junctional nucleotides match TRBD2. The source is a human donor in good health, serving as a control. Sequences were obtained from sorted CD4+, CD8+, or CD8+CD57+ T cells (not recorded which) from PBMCs. The DNA sequence is TGTGCCACCGGGGGGGCCGACTCCTACAATGAGCAGTTCCTC. This sequence encodes CATGGADSYNEQFL.